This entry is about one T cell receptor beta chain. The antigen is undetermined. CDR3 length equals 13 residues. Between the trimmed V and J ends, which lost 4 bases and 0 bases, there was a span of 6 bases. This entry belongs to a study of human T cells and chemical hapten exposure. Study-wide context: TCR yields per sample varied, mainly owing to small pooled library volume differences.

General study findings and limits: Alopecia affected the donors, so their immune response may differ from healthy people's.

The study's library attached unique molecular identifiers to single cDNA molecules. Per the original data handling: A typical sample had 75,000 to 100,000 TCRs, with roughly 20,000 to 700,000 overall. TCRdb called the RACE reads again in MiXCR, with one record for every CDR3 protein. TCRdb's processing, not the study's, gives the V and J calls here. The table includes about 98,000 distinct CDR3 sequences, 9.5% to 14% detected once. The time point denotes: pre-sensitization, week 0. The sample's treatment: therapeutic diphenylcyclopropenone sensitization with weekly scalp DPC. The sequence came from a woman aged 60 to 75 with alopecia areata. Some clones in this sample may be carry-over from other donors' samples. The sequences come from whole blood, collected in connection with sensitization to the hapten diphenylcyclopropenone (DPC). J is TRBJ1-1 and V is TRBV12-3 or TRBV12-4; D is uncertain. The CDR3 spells CASSSEMNTEAFF. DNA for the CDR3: TGTGCCAGCAGTTCTGAGATGAACACTGAAGCTTTCTTT.